These 19 T cell receptor beta chains originate from one sample sequenced in a study of breast tumors, draining lymph nodes, adjacent tissues. MiXCR, applied by TCRdb to the multiplex PCR reads, yields one record per CDR3 protein. The table lists more than 20,000 distinct CDR3 sequences, 50% of them singletons. The specimen was breast tumor tissue. The receptors derive from a female donor with breast cancer. Some clones in this sample may be carry-over from other donors' samples.

Concerning this clonotype: At one end, the junction sequence differs from germline, possibly due to a read error. This rearrangement joins TRBV27 to TRBJ2-5; perhaps TRBD1 as D (6 bases). In germline, CDR1 is MNHEY, CDR2 SMNVEV (reference sequence). The CDR3 length is 15 residues. The CDR3, as DNA: TGTGCCACCCAAGCCGGACAGATCAGGCAAGGGACCCAGTACTTC. Protein: CATQAGQIRQGTQYF.

Comment on this clonotype: At one boundary the junction diverges from the germline segment, which might be a read error. The V call is TRBV7-8, the J call TRBJ2-5, with 12 nucleotides matching TRBD2. Per the germline V gene, CDR1 is SGHVS and CDR2 is FQNEAQ. This CDR3 region has 18 residues. CDR3 loop: CAGSLRGLAGTAQETQYF. The CDR3 coding sequence is TGTGCCGGCAGCTTACGTGGACTAGCGGGAACCGCCCAAGAGACCCAGTACTTC.

This clonotype was seen many times. This chain joins TRBV6-2 or TRBV6-3 and TRBJ2-2, with 8 bases lining up with TRBD2. V shed 5 bases and J 3 bases; nucleotides not matched to a gene: 2. Germline V lookup: CDR1 MNHEY, CDR2 SVGEGT. The CDR3 extends over 14 amino acids. The CDR3 sequence: CASSPLADTGELFF. CDR3 coding DNA: TGTGCCAGCAGTCCACTAGCGGACACCGGGGAGCTGTTTTTT.

Note on this clonotype: It may be a read error: a sequence one base away is much more abundant. V usage is TRBV20-1 and J usage is TRBJ1-1; no firm D call. CDR3 length: 12 residues. Germline loops: CDR1 DFQATT, CDR2 SNEGSKA (reference sequence). V gave up 7 bases and J gave up 5 bases, with 14 bases separating them. The CDR3 sequence: CSVWERETEAFF. In DNA, the CDR3 is TGCAGTGTTTGGGAACGAGAAACTGAAGCTTTCTTT.

This clonotype turned up a few times. The chain uses TRBV5-1 and TRBJ2-5; 10 bases align to TRBD2. The J call may not be correct, given that the DNA end is closer to TRBJ2-7. CDR1 SGHRS and CDR2 YFSETQ come from the germline V gene. CDR3 length equals 14 residues. The CDR3 is CASSSSTSGLEQYF. Here the CDR3 DNA reads TGCGCCAGCAGCTCCTCGACTAGCGGGCTCGAGCAGTACTTC.

V usage is TRBV11-2 and J usage is TRBJ2-2; TRBD2 matches at 12 bases. The V and J ends lost 1 base and 6 bases, in that order; junction bases with no gene match: 0. CDR3 size: 15 residues. Germline assignment: CDR1 SGHAT and CDR2 FQNNGV. The DNA for the CDR3 is TGTGCCAGCAGCTTAGGACTAGCGGGAGCCGGGGAGCTGTTTTTT. It specifies CASSLGLAGAGELFF.

This clonotype was detected once. The J gene is TRBJ2-3, the V gene TRBV24-1; 12 bases agree with TRBD2. The germline V gene has CDR1 KGHDR and CDR2 SFDVKD. V lost 4 bases and J lost 3; bases outside the gene matches: 7. The CDR3 sequence is 17 residues long. CDR3 residues: CATSDYLAGGRTDTQYF. In DNA, the CDR3 is TGTGCCACCAGTGACTACCTAGCGGGAGGGCGAACAGATACGCAGTATTTT.

In this sample, this clonotype turned up many times. The chain carries TRBV30 and TRBJ2-3; the D call may be TRBD1 or TRBD2 (5 bases each). Trimming cost V 6 bases and J 4 bases, with 23 bases left between them. The CDR3 runs to 16 residues. In germline, CDR1 is GTSNPN, CDR2 SVGIG (reference sequence). DNA of the CDR3: TGTGCCTGTGAAGCCCGGACTGGGGCGTCGGCAGATACGCAGTATTTT. Translation gives CACEARTGASADTQYF. The full variable domain, rest sourced from reference TRBV30 and TRBJ2-3, is SQTIHQWPATLVQPVGSPLSLECTVEGTSNPNLYWYRQAAGRGLQLLFYSVGIGQISSEVPQNLSASRPQDRQFILSSKKLLLSDSGFYLCACEARTGASADTQYFGPGTRLTVL.

The V gene is TRBV29-1, the J gene TRBJ2-3; D is unclear. The germline V gene has CDR1 SQVTM and CDR2 ANQGSEA. The CDR3 totals 12 residues. V was pared by 4 bases and J by 6 bases, with 11 bases between. The CDR3 DNA sequence: TGCAGCGTTGCCCGACTGATGGATACGCAGTATTTT. Translating it yields CSVARLMDTQYF.

Comments on this clonotype: The junction shows a germline mismatch at one end, possibly a read error. V gene TRBV25-1 combines with J gene TRBJ1-4, with D tentatively TRBD1 (5 bases). Germline V CDR1 and CDR2: MGHDK, SYGVNS. The CDR3 extends over 15 amino acids. The CDR3 coding sequence is TGTGCCAGCAGTGACTTACAGGCTCTGAATGAAAGACTGTTTTTT. Encoded protein: CASSDLQALNERLFF. The full variable domain, its missing parts supplied by reference TRBV25-1 and TRBJ1-4, is EADIYQTPRYLVIGTGKKITLECSQTMGHDKMYWYQQDPGMELHLIHYSYGVNSTEKGDLSSESTVSRIRTEHFPLTLESARPSHTSQYLCASSDLQALNERLFFGSGTQLSVL.

V usage is TRBV12-3 or TRBV12-4 and J usage is TRBJ2-5; 15 positions match TRBD2. V gave up 7 bases and J gave up 5 bases; unmatched junction bases: 8. CDR3 length: 16 residues. This CDR3 is CASKTGTSGRSETQYF. DNA for the CDR3: TGTGCCAGCAAAACCGGGACTAGCGGGAGGTCGGAGACCCAGTACTTC.

This clonotype was recorded many times. This chain connects TRBV19 to TRBJ2-3; D is ambiguous. CDR1 and CDR2 (germline): LNHDA, SQIVND (reference sequence). CDR3 length equals 13 residues. V was cut by 5 bases and J by 8 bases, with 14 bases left in between. The CDR3 coding sequence is TGTGCCAGTAGTCCGGTTGGGCGAAGTACGCAGTATTTT. It specifies CASSPVGRSTQYF.

In its sample, this clonotype was seen many times. The V and J genes are TRBV19 and TRBJ2-5; D is perhaps TRBD1 or TRBD2 (5 bases each). Per the germline V gene, CDR1 is LNHDA and CDR2 is SQIVND (reference sequence). CDR3 length equals 15 residues. Deletions cut 3 bases from V and 1 base from J, with 12 bases between. CDR3 region: CASSIHSGRQETQYF. The CDR3 region has the DNA TGTGCCAGTAGTATCCATTCGGGGCGCCAAGAGACCCAGTACTTC.

In this sample, this clonotype turned up many times. The rearrangement links TRBV20-1 to TRBJ2-3, with 12 bases lining up with TRBD2. The germline gives CDR1 DFQATT, CDR2 SNEGSKA (reference sequence). The CDR3 totals 17 residues. The CDR3 nucleotides are TGCAGCCTCTTAGGAAGTACTAGCGGGAGGAGAACAGATACGCAGTATTTT. Its protein product is CSLLGSTSGRRTDTQYF.

This rearrangement joins TRBV7-9 to TRBJ2-7, with TRBD2 identical over 9 bases. The germline CDR1 and CDR2 sequences are SEHNR and FQNEAQ (reference sequence). This CDR3 comprises 16 residues. Trimming removed 4 bases from V and 0 bases from J; junction bases left unmatched: 7. The CDR3 spells CASSYGTSWGSYEQYF. The DNA of the CDR3 is TGTGCCAGCAGCTACGGGACTAGCTGGGGCTCCTACGAGCAGTACTTC.

In its sample, this clonotype was seen many times. This rearrangement joins TRBV12-3 or TRBV12-4 to TRBJ1-5; D is unclear. The V and J ends lost 6 bases and 2 bases respectively, with 11 bases between them. The CDR3 runs 14 residues. CDR3 loop: CASSMYGGNQPQHF. CDR3 DNA: TGTGCCAGCAGCATGTACGGGGGCAATCAGCCCCAGCATTTT.

This clonotype was counted ten times or more. The gene calls are TRBV12-5 and TRBJ1-5; D may be TRBD1 (5 bases). Looked up from germline, CDR1 is LGHNT and CDR2 is FRNRAP. Trimming took 4 bases from V and 4 from J, leaving 11 bases between them. CDR3 length: 14 amino acids. CDR3 sequence (DNA): TGTGCTAGTGGTTATTCAGGGTTGAATCAGCCCCAGCATTTT. It is translated as CASGYSGLNQPQHF.

The chain combines TRBV7-2 with TRBJ2-3; D unresolved. Trimming shortened V by 5 bases and J by 6 bases, and 12 bases separated the two germline ends. The CDR3 loop spans 13 amino acids. CDR1 and CDR2 from the germline V gene are SGHTA and FQGNSA. This chain's CDR3 is CASSRSEADTQYF. As DNA, the CDR3 is TGTGCCAGCAGCCGTTCCGAGGCGGATACGCAGTATTTT.

This clonotype was recorded at least ten times. This chain links TRBV7-6 with TRBJ1-3; the match to TRBD1 covers 10 bases. The CDR3 covers 16 residues. V lost 4 bases, J lost 7 bases, and 10 bases stayed unmatched. Germline values: CDR1 SGHVS, CDR2 FNYEAQ. CDR3: CASSSRGQGVLNTIYF. CDR3 DNA sequence: TGTGCCAGCAGCTCTAGAGGACAGGGGGTGCTCAACACCATATATTTT.